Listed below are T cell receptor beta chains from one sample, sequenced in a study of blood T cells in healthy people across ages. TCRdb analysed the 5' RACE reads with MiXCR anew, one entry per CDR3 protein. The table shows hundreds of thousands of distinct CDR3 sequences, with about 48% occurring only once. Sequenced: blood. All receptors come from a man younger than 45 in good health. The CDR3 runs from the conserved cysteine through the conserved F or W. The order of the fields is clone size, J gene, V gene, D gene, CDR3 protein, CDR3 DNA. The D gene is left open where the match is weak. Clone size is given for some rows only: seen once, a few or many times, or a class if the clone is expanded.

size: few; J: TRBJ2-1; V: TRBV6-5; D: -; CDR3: CASSYVGGGVPYNEQFF; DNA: TGTGCCAGCAGTTACGTTGGGGGCGGGGTCCCCTACAATGAGCAGTTCTTC
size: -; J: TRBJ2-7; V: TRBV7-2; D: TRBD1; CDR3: CASSLGRGTGSSYEQYF; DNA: TGTGCCAGCAGCTTAGGACGCGGGACAGGGAGCTCCTACGAGCAGTACTTC
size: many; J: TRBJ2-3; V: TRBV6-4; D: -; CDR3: CASSAGGTDTQYF; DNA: TGTGCCAGCAGTGCAGGGGGCACAGATACGCAGTATTTT
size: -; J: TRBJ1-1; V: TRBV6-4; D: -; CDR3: CASSVKENAEAFF; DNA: TGTGCCAGCAGTGTGAAGGAGAACGCTGAAGCTTTCTTT
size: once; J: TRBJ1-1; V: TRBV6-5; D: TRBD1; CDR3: CASSRGQGKRGTEAFF; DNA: TGTGCCAGCAGCCGTGGACAGGGTAAACGGGGCACTGAAGCTTTCTTT
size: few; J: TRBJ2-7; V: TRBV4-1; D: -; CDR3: CASSQDFLGDGVSYEQYF; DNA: TGCGCCAGCAGCCAAGACTTCCTCGGGGACGGAGTTTCCTACGAGCAGTACTTC
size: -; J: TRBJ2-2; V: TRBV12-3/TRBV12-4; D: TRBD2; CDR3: CASGTSVLTGELFF; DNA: TGTGCCAGCGGGACTAGCGTCCTCACCGGGGAGCTGTTTTTT
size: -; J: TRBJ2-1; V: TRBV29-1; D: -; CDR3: CSVESGNNEQFF; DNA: TGCAGCGTTGAGAGCGGAAACAATGAGCAGTTCTTC
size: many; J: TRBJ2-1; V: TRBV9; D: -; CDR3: CASSVQGMGGDEQFF; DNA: TGTGCCAGCAGCGTACAGGGAATGGGAGGCGATGAGCAGTTCTTC
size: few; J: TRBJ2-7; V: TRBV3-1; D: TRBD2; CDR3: CASSQKAGGAYEQYF; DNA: TGTGCCAGCAGCCAAAAGGCCGGGGGGGCCTACGAGCAGTACTTC
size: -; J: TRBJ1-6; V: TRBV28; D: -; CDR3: CASSAGSSYNSPLHF; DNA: TGTGCCAGCAGTGCCGGGAGCTCCTATAATTCACCCCTCCACTTT
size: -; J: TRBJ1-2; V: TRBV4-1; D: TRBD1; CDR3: CASSLRTGGAENYGYTF; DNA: TGCGCCAGCAGCCTAAGGACAGGGGGCGCGGAAAACTATGGCTACACCTTC
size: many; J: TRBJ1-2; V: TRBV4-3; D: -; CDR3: CASSQDISYGYTF; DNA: TGCGCCAGCAGCCAAGATATCAGCTATGGCTACACCTTC
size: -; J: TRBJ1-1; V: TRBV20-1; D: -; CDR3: CSARDPNSWNTEAFF; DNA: TGCAGTGCTAGAGATCCTAACAGTTGGAACACTGAAGCTTTCTTT
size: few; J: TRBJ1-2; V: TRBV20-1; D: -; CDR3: CSARVVRLDTF; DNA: TGCAGTGCTAGAGTTGTGCGGTTGGACACCTTC
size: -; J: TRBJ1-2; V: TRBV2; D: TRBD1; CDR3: CANGRDRGNYGYTF; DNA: TGTGCCAACGGCCGGGACAGGGGCAACTATGGCTACACCTTC
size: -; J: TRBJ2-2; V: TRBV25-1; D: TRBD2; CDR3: CASTGGGTTGELFF; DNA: TGTGCCAGCACCGGGGGGGGGACCACCGGGGAGCTGTTTTTT
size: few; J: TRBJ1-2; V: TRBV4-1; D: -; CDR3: CASSQVPGPSANYGYTF; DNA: TGCGCCAGCAGCCAAGTTCCAGGGCCGTCCGCTAACTATGGCTACACCTTC
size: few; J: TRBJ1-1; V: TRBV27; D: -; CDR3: CASSYTLTPRTEAFF; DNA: TGTGCCAGCAGTTATACTCTGACCCCCCGAACTGAAGCTTTCTTT
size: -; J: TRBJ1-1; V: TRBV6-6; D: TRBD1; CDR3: CASGQGAREAFF; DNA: TGTGCCAGCGGTCAGGGGGCGCGAGAAGCTTTCTTT
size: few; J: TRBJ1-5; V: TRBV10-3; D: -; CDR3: CAISETGAVNQPQHF; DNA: TGTGCCATCAGTGAGACGGGGGCGGTCAATCAGCCCCAGCATTTT
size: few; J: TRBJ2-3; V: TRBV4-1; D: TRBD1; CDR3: CARPGGPTDTQYF; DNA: TGCGCCCGGCCAGGGGGACCCACAGATACGCAGTATTTT
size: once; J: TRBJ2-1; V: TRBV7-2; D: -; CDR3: CASSPAPYNEQFF; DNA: TGTGCCAGCAGCCCCGCGCCCTACAATGAGCAGTTCTTC
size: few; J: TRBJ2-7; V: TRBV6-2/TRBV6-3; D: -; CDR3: CASSAGLLSYEQYF; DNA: TGTGCCAGCTCCGCGGGCCTTCTGTCCTACGAGCAGTACTTC
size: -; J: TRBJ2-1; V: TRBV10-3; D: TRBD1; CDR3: CAISDLGQGNNEQFF; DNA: TGTGCCATCAGTGACCTGGGACAGGGAAACAATGAGCAGTTCTTC
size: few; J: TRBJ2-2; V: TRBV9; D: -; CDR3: CASTVGVVHTGELFF; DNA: TGTGCCAGCACCGTAGGCGTGGTGCACACCGGGGAGCTGTTTTTT
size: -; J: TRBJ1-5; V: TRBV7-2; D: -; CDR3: CASSSGRSSNQPQHF; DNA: TGTGCCAGCAGCTCAGGACGGAGTAGCAATCAGCCCCAGCATTTT
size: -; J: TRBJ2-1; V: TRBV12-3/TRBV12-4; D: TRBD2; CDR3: CASSLLGTSNEQFF; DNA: TGTGCCAGCAGTCTCTTGGGGACTAGCAATGAGCAGTTCTTC
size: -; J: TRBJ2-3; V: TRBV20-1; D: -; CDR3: CSARDPQGRTDTQYF; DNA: TGCAGTGCTAGAGATCCGCAGGGTCGCACAGATACGCAGTATTTT
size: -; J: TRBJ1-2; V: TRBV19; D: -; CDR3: CASTTTVRGWSGYTF; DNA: TGTGCCAGTACAACAACGGTCAGGGGCTGGTCTGGCTACACCTTC